This TCR beta chain comes out of a study of vaccination effects on CD4 cells after COVID-19. This clone is termed medium-sized. What it binds is unknown. With the ViraFEST assay, the study expanded antigen-specific CD4+ T cells using viral peptide pools, then sequenced them. When around nine days of culture had elapsed, CD4+ T cells were isolated. Everyone in the study got two shots of either the BNT162b2 or mRNA-1273 vaccine. The method was immunoSEQ multiplex PCR; TCRdb's version includes in-frame clones alone and lacks a portion of them. The sample contains about 24,000 clones, roughly 79% of which appear only once. This CDR3 has 13 amino acids. V dropped 3 bases and J dropped 10; count of bases not matched to a gene: 6. The V gene's germline CDR1 is LNHDA and CDR2 SQIVND (reference sequence). Study-wide results and caveats: Few convalescent patients, and no early post-infection timepoints, were available to the study.

This material consisted of CD4+ T cells from PBMCs cultured with SARS-CoV-2 spike peptides, taken after COVID-19 vaccination. The chain uses TRBV19 and TRBJ2-1; 7 positions match TRBD1. The sequence came from a human donor who received a COVID-19 vaccine. Some clones in this sample may be carry-over from other donors' samples. CDR3 coding DNA: TGTGCCAGTAGTATGGGACAGCCTGGGGAGCAGTTCTTC. As protein: CASSMGQPGEQFF.